Detailed here is one TCR beta chain. The sample originates from a study of blood T cell repertoires in COVID-19. Background on the study: T cells, B-cell-depleted T cells, or PBMCs supplied cDNA or gDNA.

The length of the CDR3 is 15 residues. Germline values: CDR1 LNHDA, CDR2 SQIVND (reference sequence). V shed 4 bases and J 0 bases; nucleotides not matched to a gene: 2. Generated by immunoSEQ multiplex PCR, the TCRdb table keeps only in-frame clones and is missing some. The table includes about 240,000 clones, about 90% detected once. The V and J genes are TRBV19 and TRBJ1-4; 7 bases line up with TRBD1. The sequence derives from a man in his sixties with acute or convalescent COVID-19. Sequencing input: peripheral blood. The CDR3 DNA is TGTGCCAGTAGTAGGGGGACAGCAACTAATGAAAAACTGTTTTTT. As protein: CASSRGTATNEKLFF.